What follows is one T cell receptor beta chain and its context. The antigen this receptor binds is unknown. No quality values exist for individual bases; no much larger clone is one base distant. The time point label corresponds to: blood at routine non-recurrence follow-up after resection. Whole RNA extracted from tumor and nontumor lung tissue, or from cryopreserved PBMC samples, was used for TCR sequencing without cell sorting. Patients were selected for TCR sequencing only if sufficient RNA was available from at least two tumor regions. Looking up the germline V gene (reference sequence) yields CDR1 SEHNR and CDR2 FQNEAQ. V was cut back by 2 bases and J by 5 bases, leaving a gap of 12 bases between them. There are 14 amino acids in the CDR3, from cysteine to phenylalanine inclusive. Of the read, only the CDR3 DNA is kept; its 42 bases are in frame from base 1. The data were obtained in a study of spatial heterogeneity in lung cancer (dated by TCRdb to about 2019). Regarding the research as a whole: Donors were 70 or so patients with early-stage, untreated non-small cell lung cancer from the lung TRACERx cohort. Follow-up PBMC samples were sequenced whenever the samples were available, and the median time to follow-up was approximately 24 months after resection. Beta-chain transcripts were consistently detected in greater numbers than alpha-chain transcripts, which likely reflected higher beta-chain transcript abundance. In the raw uncorrected reads, each unique combination of TCR and UMI appeared more than ten times on average. In non-small cell lung cancer, the study made a quantitative comparison of TCR alpha and beta repertoires among multiple tumor regions, matched nontumor lung and blood. Nonsynonymous mutation counts, determined by whole-exome sequencing of tumor tissue, were related to features of the TCR repertoire. At surgery, both alpha and beta chains were TCR-sequenced in about 200 tumor regions, approximately 64 matched nontumor lung samples and 56 PBMC samples. The investigation overall reported the following: Ubiquitous expanded tumor TCRs were detected in blood more often at tumor resection than at routine follow-up. Only roughly 15 patients were included in comparisons of baseline and follow-up blood repertoires. Additional single-cell paired TCR alpha and beta sequencing was considered necessary to confirm, at a functional level, the hypothesis that regional TCRs recognize regional mutations.

Receptor libraries were prepared by 5' RACE. This sample was sequenced with a NextSeq 500. In the TCR library protocol, a unique molecular identifier was attached to each TCR cDNA molecule so that PCR and sequencing errors could be corrected. From the authors' description of their analysis: TCR identification, UMI-based error correction and CDR3 extraction were all carried out with Decombinator tools. Expanded TCRs were defined as those above a frequency of 2 per 1,000, corresponding to the top 1% of the tumor frequency distribution. Each repertoire was subsampled 100 times to 5,000 TCRs, after which Renyi diversity was computed with the R vegan package. CDR3 similarity networks were constructed using string-kernel similarity of amino acid triplets, with links drawn between CDR3s whose pairwise similarity was above 0.82. TCRdb handled the public reads itself, with Q25 trimming in fastp and clone calling in MiXCR, and kept productive beta chains. All rows with the same CDR3 protein become a single entry with the most common DNA and genes. These V and J calls rely on TCRdb rather than the paper's analysis. The table for this sample lists about 52,000 distinct CDR3 sequences; 7.4% of them were counted only once. Approximately 40% of the sample is taken by the ten largest.

The rearrangement joined TRBV7-9 to TRBJ2-5; possibly the D gene is TRBD2, per 6 matching bases. The clonotype was recovered from a female donor with early-stage non-small cell lung cancer. Sequenced material: PBMCs, taken at follow-up. The CDR3 reads CASSLSYGGETQYF. The nucleotides are TGTGCCAGCAGCTTATCCTACGGAGGGGAGACCCAGTACTTC.